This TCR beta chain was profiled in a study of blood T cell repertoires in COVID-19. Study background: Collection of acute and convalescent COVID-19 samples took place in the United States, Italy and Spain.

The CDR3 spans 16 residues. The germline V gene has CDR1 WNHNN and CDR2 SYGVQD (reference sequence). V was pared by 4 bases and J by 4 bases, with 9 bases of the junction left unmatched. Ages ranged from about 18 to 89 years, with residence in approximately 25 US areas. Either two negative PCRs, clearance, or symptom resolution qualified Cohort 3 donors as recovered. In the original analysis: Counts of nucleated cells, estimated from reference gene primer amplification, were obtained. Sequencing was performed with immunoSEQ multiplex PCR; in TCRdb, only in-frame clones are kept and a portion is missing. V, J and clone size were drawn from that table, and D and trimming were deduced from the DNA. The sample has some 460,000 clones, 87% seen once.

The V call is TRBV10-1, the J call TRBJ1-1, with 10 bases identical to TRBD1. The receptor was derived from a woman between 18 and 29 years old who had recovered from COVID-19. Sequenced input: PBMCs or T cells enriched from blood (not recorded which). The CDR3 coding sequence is TGCGCCAGCAGTGGTGGGCCCGGACAGGGGGGCACTGAAGCTTTCTTT. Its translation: CASSGGPGQGGTEAFF.